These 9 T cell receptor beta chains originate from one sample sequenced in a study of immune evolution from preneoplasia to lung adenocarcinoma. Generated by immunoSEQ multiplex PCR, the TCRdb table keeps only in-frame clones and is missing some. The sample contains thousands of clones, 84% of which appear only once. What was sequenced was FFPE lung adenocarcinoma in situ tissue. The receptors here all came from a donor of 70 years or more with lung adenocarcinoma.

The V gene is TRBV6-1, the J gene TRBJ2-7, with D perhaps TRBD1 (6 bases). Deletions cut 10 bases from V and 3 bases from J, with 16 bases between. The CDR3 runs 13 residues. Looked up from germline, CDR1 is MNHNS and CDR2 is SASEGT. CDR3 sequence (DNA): TGTGCCACACGCAGGGACAAAGACTACGAGCAGTACTTC. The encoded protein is CATRRDKDYEQYF.

The CDR3 reads CSVEQAGQGTDTQYF. CDR3 DNA sequence: TGCAGCGTTGAGCAGGCGGGACAGGGCACAGATACGCAGTATTTT. The chain is built from TRBV29-1 and TRBJ2-3; TRBD1 matches 8 bases. The germline V gene has CDR1 SQVTM and CDR2 ANQGSEA. This CDR3 is 15 amino acids long. V gave up 3 bases and J gave up 1 base; unmatched junction bases: 6.

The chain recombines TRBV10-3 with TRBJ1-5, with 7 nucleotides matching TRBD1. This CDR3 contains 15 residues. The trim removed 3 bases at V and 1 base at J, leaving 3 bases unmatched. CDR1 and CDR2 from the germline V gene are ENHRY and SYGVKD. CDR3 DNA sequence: TGTGCCATCAGTGAAGGGGGACAGAGCAATCAGCCCCAGCATTTT. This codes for CAISEGGQSNQPQHF.

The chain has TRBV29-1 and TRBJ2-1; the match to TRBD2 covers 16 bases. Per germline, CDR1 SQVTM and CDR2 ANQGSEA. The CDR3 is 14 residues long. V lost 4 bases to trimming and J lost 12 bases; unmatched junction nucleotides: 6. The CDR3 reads CSVAGLAGGPRQFF. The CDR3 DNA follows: TGCAGCGTTGCGGGACTAGCGGGAGGGCCTAGGCAGTTCTTC.

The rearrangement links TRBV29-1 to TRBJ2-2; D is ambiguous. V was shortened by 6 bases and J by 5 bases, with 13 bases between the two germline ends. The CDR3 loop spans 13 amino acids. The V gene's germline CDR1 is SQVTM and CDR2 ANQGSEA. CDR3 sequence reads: CSVYRTSTGELFF. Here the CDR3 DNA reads TGCAGCGTCTACCGGACGAGTACCGGGGAGCTGTTTTTT.

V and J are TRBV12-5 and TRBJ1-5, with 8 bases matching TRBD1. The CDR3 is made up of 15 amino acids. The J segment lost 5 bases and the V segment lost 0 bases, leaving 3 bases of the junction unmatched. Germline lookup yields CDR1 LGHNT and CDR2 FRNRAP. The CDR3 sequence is CASGLVSGGDQPQHF. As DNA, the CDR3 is TGTGCTAGTGGTTTGGTTTCAGGGGGCGATCAGCCCCAGCATTTT. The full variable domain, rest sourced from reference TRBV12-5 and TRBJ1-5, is DARVTQTPRHKVTEMGQEVTMRCQPILGHNTVFWYRQTMMQGLELLAYFRNRAPLDDSGMPKDRFSAEMPDATLATLKIQPSEPRDSAVYFCASGLVSGGDQPQHFGDGTRLSIL.

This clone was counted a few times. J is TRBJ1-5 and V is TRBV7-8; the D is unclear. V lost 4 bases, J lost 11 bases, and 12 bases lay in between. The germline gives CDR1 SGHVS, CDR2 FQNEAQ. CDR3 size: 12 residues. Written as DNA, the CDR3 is TGTGCCAGCAGCTCCTACCGGGGAACCCAGCATTTT. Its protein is CASSSYRGTQHF.

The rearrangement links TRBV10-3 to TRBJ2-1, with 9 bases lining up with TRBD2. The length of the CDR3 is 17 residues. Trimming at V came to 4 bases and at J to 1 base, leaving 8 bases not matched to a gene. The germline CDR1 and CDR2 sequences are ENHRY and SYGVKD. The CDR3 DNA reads TGTGCCATCAGTGGGGGGTCTAGCGGGGCATCCTACAATGAGCAGTTCTTC. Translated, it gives CAISGGSSGASYNEQFF.

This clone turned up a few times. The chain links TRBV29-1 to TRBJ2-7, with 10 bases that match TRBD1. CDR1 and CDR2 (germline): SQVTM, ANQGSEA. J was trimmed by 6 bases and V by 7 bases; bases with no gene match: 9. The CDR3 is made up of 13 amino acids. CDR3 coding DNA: TGCAGCGCTCAAACGGGACAGGGGTTCGAGCAGTACTTC. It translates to CSAQTGQGFEQYF.